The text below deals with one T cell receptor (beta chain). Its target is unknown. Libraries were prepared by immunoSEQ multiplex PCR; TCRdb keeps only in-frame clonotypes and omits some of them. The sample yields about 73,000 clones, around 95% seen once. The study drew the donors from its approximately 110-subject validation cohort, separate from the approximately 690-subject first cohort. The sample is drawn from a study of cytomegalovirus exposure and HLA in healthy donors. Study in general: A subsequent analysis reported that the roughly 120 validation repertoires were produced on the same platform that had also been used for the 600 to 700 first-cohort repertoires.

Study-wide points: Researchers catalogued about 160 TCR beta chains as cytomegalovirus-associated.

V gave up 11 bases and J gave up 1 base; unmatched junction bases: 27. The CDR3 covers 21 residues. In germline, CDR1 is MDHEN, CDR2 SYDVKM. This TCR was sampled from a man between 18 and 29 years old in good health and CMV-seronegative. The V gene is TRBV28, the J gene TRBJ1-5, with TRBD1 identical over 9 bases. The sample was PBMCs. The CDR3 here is CARCDRRDRALPGGSNQPQHF. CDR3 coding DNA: TGTGCCCGCTGCGATAGGAGGGACAGGGCATTACCAGGTGGGAGCAATCAGCCCCAGCATTTT.